A selection of T cell receptor beta chains follows, all from one sample in a study of T cell repertoires in cytomegalovirus infection. TCRdb reanalysed the reads using MiXCR and keeps one entry per CDR3 protein. Of approximately 240,000 distinct CDR3 sequences in the sample, around an eighth were seen once. Sequencing was carried out using PBMCs. These receptors originate from a human donor in good health (CMV status not recorded). Some clones in this sample may be carry-over from other donors' samples. Both conserved end residues are part of each CDR3. The D gene is left open where the match is weak. A row's size may be missing; if present it is once, few, many or a size class.

abundance	d_gene	v_gene	j_gene	CDR3nt	CDR3aa
few	.	TRBV6-1	TRBJ2-7	TGTGCCAGCACCAGGGACGGCGGGCTCGAGCAGTACTTC	CASTRDGGLEQYF
.	.	TRBV7-2	TRBJ2-1	TGTGCCAGCAGCCCCATCCCACTTGGGGGGGGCTATGAGCAGTTCTTC	CASSPIPLGGGYEQFF
.	TRBD1	TRBV4-3	TRBJ1-6	TGCGCCAGCAGCCAAGTAAGACAGGGATTATCACCCCTCCACTTT	CASSQVRQGLSPLHF
many	TRBD1	TRBV7-9	TRBJ2-7	TGTGCCAGCAGCTCGGGACAGTTTACCTACGAGCAGTACTTC	CASSSGQFTYEQYF
.	TRBD2	TRBV2	TRBJ2-1	TGTGCCAGTGGGACTAGCGGGACCCCCCTCCTGTTCTTC	CASGTSGTPLLFF
.	TRBD1	TRBV4-2	TRBJ2-1	TGTGCCAGCAGCCAAGAGGACAGGTTCGCCTACAATGAGCAGTTCTTC	CASSQEDRFAYNEQFF
many	TRBD1	TRBV19	TRBJ1-2	TGTGCCAGCCAAAACCGGGACAGGAATCTCGGCTATGGCTACACCTTC	CASQNRDRNLGYGYTF
.	TRBD1	TRBV3-1	TRBJ1-5	TGTGCCAGCAGCCTGGGACAGGGAGATCAGCCCCAGCATTTT	CASSLGQGDQPQHF
many	TRBD1	TRBV7-2	TRBJ1-2	TGTGCCAGCCACCGTGAGGGGGCACCGACCTCTTACTATGGCTACACCTTC	CASHREGAPTSYYGYTF
.	.	TRBV5-1	TRBJ1-2	TGCGCCAGCAGCCCCGTCGGGCAGAACTATGGCTACACCTTC	CASSPVGQNYGYTF
.	.	TRBV12-3/TRBV12-4	TRBJ2-3	TGTGCCAGCAGTTTCTCCGGGGGAGAGGCAGATACGCAGTATTTT	CASSFSGGEADTQYF
many	.	TRBV12-3/TRBV12-4	TRBJ2-1	TGTGCCAGCAGTCTACGGGGGGCCTCCTACAATGAGCAGTTCTTC	CASSLRGASYNEQFF
many	.	TRBV7-2	TRBJ1-3	TGTGCCAGCAGCTTAGAACAGGGCACTGGAAACACCATATATTTT	CASSLEQGTGNTIYF
many	.	TRBV10-3	TRBJ2-7	TGTGCCATCGGACTCCAGGTTAGACTCGAGCAGTACTTC	CAIGLQVRLEQYF
.	TRBD1	TRBV4-3	TRBJ2-7	TGCGCCAGCAGCCAAGGAGGGACAGGGAGCCTCGAGCAGTACTTC	CASSQGGTGSLEQYF
.	.	TRBV27	TRBJ1-4	TGTGCCAGCAGGGGAGACGATGAAAAACTGTTTTTT	CASRGDDEKLFF
many	.	TRBV12-3/TRBV12-4	TRBJ1-1	TGTGCCAGCACCCGGGGGACCATGAACACTGAAGCTTTCTTT	CASTRGTMNTEAFF
many	TRBD1	TRBV7-2	TRBJ2-4	TGTGCCAGCACCAAGTGGGGGGGGACAGGGGACATTCAGTACTTC	CASTKWGGTGDIQYF
.	.	TRBV6-6	TRBJ1-1	TGTGCCGGCAGTTACTCAGGGGTTGGTGAAGCTTTCTTT	CAGSYSGVGEAFF
few	.	TRBV6-1	TRBJ2-2	TGTGCCAGCAAACACCCGGGAGTCCAGGGAGGTGATGGCGGGGAGCTGTTTTTT	CASKHPGVQGGDGGELFF
many	TRBD1	TRBV7-2	TRBJ2-7	TGTGCCAGCAGCTTAGTAGGGACAGGGAGCTCCTACGAGCAGTACTTC	CASSLVGTGSSYEQYF
few	TRBD1	TRBV20-1	TRBJ2-5	TGCAGTGCTAGAGCCGACAGGGACCAAGAGACCCAGTACTTC	CSARADRDQETQYF
many	TRBD1	TRBV5-4	TRBJ2-7	TGTGCCAGCAGCTTGGCCGCAGGGGACAGGGGTCGTGAGCAGTACTTC	CASSLAAGDRGREQYF
many	TRBD1	TRBV12-3/TRBV12-4	TRBJ1-5	TGTGCCAGCAGCAAGGACAGGGGGCGAGTCAATCAGCCCCAGCATTTT	CASSKDRGRVNQPQHF
many	.	TRBV7-9	TRBJ2-1	TGTGCCAGCAGCTGGGCGGGTGAGCAGTTCTTC	CASSWAGEQFF
many	.	TRBV7-2	TRBJ1-1	TGTGCCAGCAGCTCAGGAGGCAGAGAAGCTTTCTTT	CASSSGGREAFF
many	TRBD1	TRBV12-3/TRBV12-4	TRBJ1-1	TGTGCCAGCAGTTCGACAGGGGGCTTGAACACTGAAGCTTTCTTT	CASSSTGGLNTEAFF
.	TRBD1	TRBV12-3/TRBV12-4	TRBJ2-7	TGTGCCAGCAGTTTCTGGCAGGGGGTGGGAGAGCAGTACTTC	CASSFWQGVGEQYF
.	.	TRBV7-9	TRBJ2-7	TGTGCCAGCAGCCCGGGCCAAAGGGCGTACTTC	CASSPGQRAYF
once	.	TRBV20-1	TRBJ1-1	TGCAGTGCCCCTGCGACAGGAGGTCACACTGAAGCTTTCTTT	CSAPATGGHTEAFF
.	.	TRBV14	TRBJ2-1	TGTGCCAGCAGTCGGACTTTGAATGAGCAGTTCTTC	CASSRTLNEQFF
few	.	TRBV9	TRBJ2-3	TGTGCCAGCAGCGTACAGCCCGGTAGCACAGATACGCAGTATTTT	CASSVQPGSTDTQYF
few	TRBD2	TRBV20-1	TRBJ2-5	TGCAGTGGGGGACTAGCGGGGGAGACCCAGTACTTC	CSGGLAGETQYF
.	TRBD1	TRBV4-1	TRBJ2-7	TGCGCCAGCAGCCAACACAGGGGTTCCTACGAGCAGTACTTC	CASSQHRGSYEQYF
few	.	TRBV27	TRBJ1-2	TGTGCCAGCAAGCGACAGGACGCTAACTATGGCTACACCTTC	CASKRQDANYGYTF